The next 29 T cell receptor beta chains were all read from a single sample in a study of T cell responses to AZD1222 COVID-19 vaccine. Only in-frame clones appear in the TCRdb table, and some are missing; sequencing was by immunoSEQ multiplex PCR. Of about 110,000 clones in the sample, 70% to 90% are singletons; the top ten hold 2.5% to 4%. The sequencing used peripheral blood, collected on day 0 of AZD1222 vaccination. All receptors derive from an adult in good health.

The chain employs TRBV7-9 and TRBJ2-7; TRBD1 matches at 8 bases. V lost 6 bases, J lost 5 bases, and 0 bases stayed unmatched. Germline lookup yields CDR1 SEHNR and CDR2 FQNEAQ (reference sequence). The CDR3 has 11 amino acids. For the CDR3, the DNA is TGTGCCAGCAGGGGACAGGACGAGCAGTACTTC. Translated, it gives CASRGQDEQYF.

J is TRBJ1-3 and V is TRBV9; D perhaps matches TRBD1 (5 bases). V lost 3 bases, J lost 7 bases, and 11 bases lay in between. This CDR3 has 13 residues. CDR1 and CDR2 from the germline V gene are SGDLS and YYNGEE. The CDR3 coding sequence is TGTGCCAGCAGCGACAGGCCGGGGAACACCATATATTTT. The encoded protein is CASSDRPGNTIYF.

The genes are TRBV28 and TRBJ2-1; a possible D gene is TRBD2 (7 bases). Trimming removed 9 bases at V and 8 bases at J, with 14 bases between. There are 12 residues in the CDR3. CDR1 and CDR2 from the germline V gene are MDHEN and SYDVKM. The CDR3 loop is CASYEGGDEQFF. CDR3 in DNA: TGTGCCAGTTATGAGGGGGGGGATGAGCAGTTCTTC.

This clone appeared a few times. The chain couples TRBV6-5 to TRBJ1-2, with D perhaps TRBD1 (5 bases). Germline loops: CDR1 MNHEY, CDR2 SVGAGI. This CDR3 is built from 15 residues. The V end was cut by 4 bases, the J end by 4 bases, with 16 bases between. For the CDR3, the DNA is TGTGCCAGCAGTTCTCCCGGTCAGGGAGTCTATGGCTACACCTTC. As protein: CASSSPGQGVYGYTF.

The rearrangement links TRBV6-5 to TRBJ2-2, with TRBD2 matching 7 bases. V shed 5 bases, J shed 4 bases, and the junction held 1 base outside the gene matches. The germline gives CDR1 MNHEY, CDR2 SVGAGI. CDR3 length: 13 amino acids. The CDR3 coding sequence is TGTGCCAGCAGTCGCGGGGGCACCGGGGAGCTGTTTTTT. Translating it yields CASSRGGTGELFF.

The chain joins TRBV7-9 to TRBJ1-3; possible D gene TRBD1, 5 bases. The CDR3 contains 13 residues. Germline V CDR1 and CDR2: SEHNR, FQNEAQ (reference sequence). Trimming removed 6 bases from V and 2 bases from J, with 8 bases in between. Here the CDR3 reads CASSDSAGNTIYF. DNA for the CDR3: TGTGCCAGCAGTGACAGCGCTGGAAACACCATATATTTT.

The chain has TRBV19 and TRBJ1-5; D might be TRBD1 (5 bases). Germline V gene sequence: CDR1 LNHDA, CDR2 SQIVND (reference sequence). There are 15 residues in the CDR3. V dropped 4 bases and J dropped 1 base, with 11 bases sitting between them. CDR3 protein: CASSTWGGSNQPQHF. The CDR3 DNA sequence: TGTGCCAGTAGTACCTGGGGCGGGAGCAATCAGCCCCAGCATTTT.

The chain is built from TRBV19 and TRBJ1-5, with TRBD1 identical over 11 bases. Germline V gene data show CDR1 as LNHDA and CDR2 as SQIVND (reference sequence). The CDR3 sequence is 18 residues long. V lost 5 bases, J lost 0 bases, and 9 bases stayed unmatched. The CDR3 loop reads CASSGTGGSLFSNQPQHF. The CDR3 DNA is TGTGCCAGTAGTGGGACAGGGGGAAGCCTTTTTAGCAATCAGCCCCAGCATTTT.

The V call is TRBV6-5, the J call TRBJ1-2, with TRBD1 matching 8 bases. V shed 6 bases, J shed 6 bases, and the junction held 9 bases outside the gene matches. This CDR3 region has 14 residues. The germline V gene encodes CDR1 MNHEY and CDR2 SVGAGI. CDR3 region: CASRVTGGRDGYTF. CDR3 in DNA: TGTGCCAGCAGAGTAACAGGGGGTCGGGATGGCTACACCTTC.

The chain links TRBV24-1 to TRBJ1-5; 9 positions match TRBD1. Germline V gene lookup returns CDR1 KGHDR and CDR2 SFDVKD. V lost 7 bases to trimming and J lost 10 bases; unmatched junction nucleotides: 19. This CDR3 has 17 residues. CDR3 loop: CATSSGTGTLRVSPQHF. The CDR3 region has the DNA TGTGCCACCAGCTCAGGGACAGGGACGTTGAGGGTAAGTCCCCAGCATTTT.

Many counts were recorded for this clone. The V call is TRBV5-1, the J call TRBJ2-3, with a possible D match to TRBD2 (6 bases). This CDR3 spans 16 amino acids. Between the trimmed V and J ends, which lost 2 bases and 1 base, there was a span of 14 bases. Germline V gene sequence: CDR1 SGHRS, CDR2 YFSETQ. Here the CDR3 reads CASSFFLGGGTDTQYF. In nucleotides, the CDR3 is TGCGCCAGCAGCTTCTTCCTAGGCGGGGGCACAGATACGCAGTATTTT.

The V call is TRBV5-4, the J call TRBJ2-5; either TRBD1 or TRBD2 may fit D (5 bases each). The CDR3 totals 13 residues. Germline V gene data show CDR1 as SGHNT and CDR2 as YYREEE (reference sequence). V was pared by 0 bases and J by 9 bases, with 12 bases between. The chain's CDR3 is CASSLGGTGSQYF. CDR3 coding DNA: TGTGCCAGCAGCTTGGGAGGGACGGGGTCCCAGTACTTC.

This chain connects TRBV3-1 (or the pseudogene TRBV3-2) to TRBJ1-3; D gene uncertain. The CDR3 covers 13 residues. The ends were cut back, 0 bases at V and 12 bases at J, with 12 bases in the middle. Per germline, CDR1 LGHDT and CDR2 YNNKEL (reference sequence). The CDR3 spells CASSQEPLRGIYF. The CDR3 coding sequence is TGTGCCAGCAGCCAAGAACCCCTGCGAGGCATATATTTT.

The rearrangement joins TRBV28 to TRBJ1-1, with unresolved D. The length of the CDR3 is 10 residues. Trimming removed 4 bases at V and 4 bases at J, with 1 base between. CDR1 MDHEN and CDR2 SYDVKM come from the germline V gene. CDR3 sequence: CASSSTEAFF. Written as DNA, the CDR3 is TGTGCCAGCAGTTCCACTGAAGCTTTCTTT.

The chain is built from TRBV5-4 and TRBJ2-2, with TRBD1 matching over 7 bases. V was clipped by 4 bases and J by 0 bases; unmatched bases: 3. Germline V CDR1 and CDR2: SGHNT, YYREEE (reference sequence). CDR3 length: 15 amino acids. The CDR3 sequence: CASSRTGPNTGELFF. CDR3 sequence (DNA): TGTGCCAGCAGCCGGACAGGTCCGAACACCGGGGAGCTGTTTTTT.

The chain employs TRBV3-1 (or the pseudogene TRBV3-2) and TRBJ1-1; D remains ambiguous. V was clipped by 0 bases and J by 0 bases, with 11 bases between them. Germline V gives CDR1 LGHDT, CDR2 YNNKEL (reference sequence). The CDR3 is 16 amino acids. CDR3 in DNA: TGTGCCAGCAGCCAAGATAGGACGGCCATGAACACTGAAGCTTTCTTT. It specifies CASSQDRTAMNTEAFF.

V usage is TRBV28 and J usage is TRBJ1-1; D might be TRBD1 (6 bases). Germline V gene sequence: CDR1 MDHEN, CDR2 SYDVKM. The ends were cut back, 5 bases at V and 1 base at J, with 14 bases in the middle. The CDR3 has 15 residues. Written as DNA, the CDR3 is TGTGCCAGCAGTACAAGTGGGGGCCGGAACACTGAAGCTTTCTTT. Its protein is CASSTSGGRNTEAFF.

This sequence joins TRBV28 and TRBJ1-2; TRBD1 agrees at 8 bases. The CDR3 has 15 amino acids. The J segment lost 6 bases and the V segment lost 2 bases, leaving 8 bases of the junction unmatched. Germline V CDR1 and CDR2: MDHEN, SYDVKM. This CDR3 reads CASSLQPGGWNGYTF. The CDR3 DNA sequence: TGTGCCAGCAGTTTACAACCAGGGGGCTGGAATGGCTACACCTTC.

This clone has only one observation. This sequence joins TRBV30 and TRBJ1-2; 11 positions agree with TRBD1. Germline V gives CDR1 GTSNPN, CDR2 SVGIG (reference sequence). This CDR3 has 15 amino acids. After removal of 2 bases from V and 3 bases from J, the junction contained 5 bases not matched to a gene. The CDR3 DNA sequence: TGTGCCTGGAGTAACCGGGACAGGGGGGACTATGGCTACACCTTC. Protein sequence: CAWSNRDRGDYGYTF.

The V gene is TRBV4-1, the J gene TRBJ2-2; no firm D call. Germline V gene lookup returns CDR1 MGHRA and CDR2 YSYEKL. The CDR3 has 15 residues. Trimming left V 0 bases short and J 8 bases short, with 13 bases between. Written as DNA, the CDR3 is TGCGCCAGCAGCCAAGACGGCAGTCCCAGGGGGGAGCTGTTTTTT. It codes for CASSQDGSPRGELFF.

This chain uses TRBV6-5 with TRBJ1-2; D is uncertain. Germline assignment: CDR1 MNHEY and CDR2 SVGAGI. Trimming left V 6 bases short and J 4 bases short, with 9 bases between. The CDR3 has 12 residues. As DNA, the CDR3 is TGTGCCAGCAGCCCCGTGGGCTATGGCTACACCTTC. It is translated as CASSPVGYGYTF.

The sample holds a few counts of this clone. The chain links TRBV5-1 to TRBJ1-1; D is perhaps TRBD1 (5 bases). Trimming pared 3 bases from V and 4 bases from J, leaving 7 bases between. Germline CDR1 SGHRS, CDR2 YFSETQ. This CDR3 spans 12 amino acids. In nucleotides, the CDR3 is TGCGCCAGCAGCTCGACAGTCACTGAAGCTTTCTTT. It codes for CASSSTVTEAFF.

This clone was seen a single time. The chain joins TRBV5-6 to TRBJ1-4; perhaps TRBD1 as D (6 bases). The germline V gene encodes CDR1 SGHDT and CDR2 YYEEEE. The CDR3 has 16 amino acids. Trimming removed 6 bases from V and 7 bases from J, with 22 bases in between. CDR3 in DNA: TGTGCCAGCACCTGGACATCGGGGGGCATTGGTGAAAAACTGTTTTTT. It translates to CASTWTSGGIGEKLFF.

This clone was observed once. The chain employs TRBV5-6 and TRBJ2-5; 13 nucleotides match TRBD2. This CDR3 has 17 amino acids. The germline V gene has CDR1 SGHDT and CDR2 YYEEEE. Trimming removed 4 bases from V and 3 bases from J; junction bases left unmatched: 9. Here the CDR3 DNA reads TGTGCCAGCAGCATTTTCGGACTAGCGGGGGTTGAAGAGACCCAGTACTTC. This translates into CASSIFGLAGVEETQYF. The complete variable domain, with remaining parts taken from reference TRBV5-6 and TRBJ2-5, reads DAGVTQSPTHLIKTRGQQVTLRCSPKSGHDTVSWYQQALGQGPQFIFQYYEEEERQRGNFPDRFSGHQFPNYSSELNVNALLLGDSALYLCASSIFGLAGVEETQYFGPGTRLLVL.

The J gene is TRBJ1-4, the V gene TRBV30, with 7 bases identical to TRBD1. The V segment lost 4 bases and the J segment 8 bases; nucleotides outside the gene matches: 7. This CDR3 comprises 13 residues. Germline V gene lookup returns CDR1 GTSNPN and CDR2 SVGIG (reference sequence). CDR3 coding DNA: TGTGCCTGGATACGGGACAGAGGGGAAAAACTGTTTTTT. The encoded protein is CAWIRDRGEKLFF.

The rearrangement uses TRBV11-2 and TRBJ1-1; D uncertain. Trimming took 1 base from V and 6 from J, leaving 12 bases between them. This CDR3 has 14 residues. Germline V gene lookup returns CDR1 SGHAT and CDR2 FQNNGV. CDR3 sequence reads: CASSLGGGRPEAFF. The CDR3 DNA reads TGTGCCAGCAGCTTAGGGGGAGGCAGACCTGAAGCTTTCTTT.

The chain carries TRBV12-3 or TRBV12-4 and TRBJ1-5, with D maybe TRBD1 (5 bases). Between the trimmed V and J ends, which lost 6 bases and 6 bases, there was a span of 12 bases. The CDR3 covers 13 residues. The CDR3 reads CASRSGSAQPQHF. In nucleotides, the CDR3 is TGTGCCAGCAGATCAGGGTCGGCTCAGCCCCAGCATTTT.

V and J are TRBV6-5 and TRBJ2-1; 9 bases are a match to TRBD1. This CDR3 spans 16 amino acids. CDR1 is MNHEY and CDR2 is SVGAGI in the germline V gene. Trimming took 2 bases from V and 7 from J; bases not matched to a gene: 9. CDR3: CASSYTLTGGYNEQFF. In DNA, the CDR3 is TGTGCCAGCAGTTACACTTTGACAGGGGGGTATAATGAGCAGTTCTTC.

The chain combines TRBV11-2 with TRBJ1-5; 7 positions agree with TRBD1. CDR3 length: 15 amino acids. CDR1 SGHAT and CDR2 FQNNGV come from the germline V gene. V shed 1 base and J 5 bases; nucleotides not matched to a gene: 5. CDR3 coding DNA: TGTGCCAGCAGCTTAGGACAGGGAGGGTATCAGCCCCAGCATTTT. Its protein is CASSLGQGGYQPQHF.